The clone carrying this T cell receptor (beta chain) was recorded many times. Its antigen remains unknown. This specimen belongs to a study of T cells in Graves' hyperthyroidism and ophthalmopathy. General study points: Blood shared most expanded thyroid clonotypes above 0.001. Researchers report that a 13 V-J model separated ophthalmopathy from stable hyperthyroidism. The model anticipated ophthalmopathy a median about six months pre-onset.

Amplified TCR beta CDR3 regions derived from RNA transcripts. RT-PCR in the first round (using the HTBI primer set) targeted the TCR CDR3. MiXCR, run by TCRdb on the multiplex PCR reads, gives a single entry per CDR3 protein. The sample carries roughly 500,000 distinct CDR3 sequences, 40% to 50% recorded once. Per the germline V gene, CDR1 is WSHSY and CDR2 is SAAADI. With 4 bases clipped from V and 3 bases from J, the junction kept 5 bases outside the gene matches. The CDR3 length is 15 residues. Investigators excluded patients with uncontrolled infection, other autoimmune disease, pregnancy or lactation.

The specimen sequenced was peripheral blood or thyroid tissue (not recorded which). The genes are TRBV10-2 and TRBJ1-2, with TRBD1 matching 10 bases. The receptor's source is an adult woman with Graves' disease, either hyperthyroidism or ophthalmopathy (not recorded which). The CDR3 nucleotides are TGCGCCAGCAGTGCAGGGGACAGGGGAGACTATGGCTACACCTTC. Residues: CASSAGDRGDYGYTF.